These 24 T cell receptor beta chains were all obtained from the same sample, sequenced in a study of T cell responses to AZD1222 COVID-19 vaccine. Some clones are missing from TCRdb's copy, which holds only in-frame ones; the method was immunoSEQ multiplex PCR. The sample shows roughly 100,000 clones, over 80% of them seen only once. The specimen was peripheral blood, collected on day 0 of AZD1222 vaccination. These receptor sequences come from an adult in good health.

CDR3 residues: CASSLEGMGSYEQYF. The CDR3 DNA reads TGTGCCAGCAGCTTAGAAGGTATGGGGTCCTACGAGCAGTACTTC. V is TRBV7-9 and J is TRBJ2-7; no firm D call. V lost 1 base to trimming and J lost 1 base, with 11 bases between them. The V gene's germline CDR1 is SEHNR and CDR2 FQNEAQ (reference sequence). This CDR3 has 15 amino acids.

The chain employs TRBV9 and TRBJ2-6; no firm D call. The germline V gene has CDR1 SGDLS and CDR2 YYNGEE. There are 15 residues in the CDR3. Trimming removed 4 bases at V and 2 bases at J, with 10 bases between. Here the CDR3 reads CASSYTPTGANVLTF. CDR3 coding DNA: TGTGCCAGCAGCTACACCCCCACTGGGGCCAACGTCCTGACTTTC.

The gene calls are TRBV7-8 and TRBJ2-3; D remains ambiguous. This CDR3 has 14 residues. Deletions cut 3 bases from V and 6 bases from J, with 13 bases between. Germline assignment: CDR1 SGHVS and CDR2 FQNEAQ. The CDR3 nucleotides are TGTGCCAGCAGCTTGGCTTCCCCCATGGATACGCAGTATTTT. Protein sequence: CASSLASPMDTQYF.

CDR3 sequence reads: CATSALNEQFF. The DNA for the CDR3 is TGTGCCACCTCGGCCCTCAATGAGCAGTTCTTC. The V and J genes are TRBV10-3 and TRBJ2-1; D remains unclear. Germline assignment: CDR1 ENHRY and CDR2 SYGVKD. The CDR3 extends over 11 amino acids. Trimming shortened V by 10 bases and J by 6 bases, and 10 bases separated the two germline ends.

J is TRBJ1-1 and V is TRBV7-2; 7 positions agree with TRBD1. The V and J ends lost 5 bases and 0 bases, in that order; junction bases with no gene match: 3. The CDR3 loop spans 14 amino acids. The germline V gene has CDR1 SGHTA and CDR2 FQGNSA. The CDR3 region has the DNA TGTGCCAGCAGCCCCGGGACAGTGAACACTGAAGCTTTCTTT. Its protein is CASSPGTVNTEAFF.

The V and J genes are TRBV5-4 and TRBJ2-7; D may be TRBD2 (6 bases). This CDR3 is 13 amino acids long. Trimming shortened V by 2 bases and J by 7 bases, and 13 bases separated the two germline ends. Germline V lookup: CDR1 SGHNT, CDR2 YYREEE (reference sequence). CDR3 amino acids: CASSFGSAGEQYF. Written as DNA, the CDR3 is TGTGCCAGCAGCTTTGGTAGCGCGGGAGAGCAGTACTTC. Filled out from reference TRBV5-4 and TRBJ2-7, the complete variable domain reads ETGVTQSPTHLIKTRGQQVTLRCSSQSGHNTVSWYQQALGQGPQFIFQYYREEENGRGNFPPRFSGLQFPNYSSELNVNALELDDSALYLCASSFGSAGEQYFGPGTRLTVT.

This CDR3 reads CASSNKQGNQPQHF. The DNA of the CDR3 is TGTGCCAGTAGTAATAAACAGGGGAACCAGCCCCAGCATTTT. V is TRBV19 and J is TRBJ1-5; 7 positions agree with TRBD1. The germline V gene encodes CDR1 LNHDA and CDR2 SQIVND (reference sequence). The CDR3 sequence is 14 residues long. With V trimmed by 4 bases and J by 7 bases, 7 bases remained unmatched.

CDR3 amino acids: CASTPGQSNQPQHF. CDR3 bases: TGTGCCAGCACCCCTGGGCAGAGCAATCAGCCCCAGCATTTT. J is TRBJ1-5 and V is TRBV28; D gene unclear. Looked up from germline, CDR1 is MDHEN and CDR2 is SYDVKM. The CDR3 runs 14 residues. V lost 7 bases, J lost 1 base, and 11 bases lay in between.

The chain joins TRBV27 to TRBJ1-2; TRBD1 is a possible D gene (6 bases). Trimming left V 6 bases short and J 6 bases short, with 17 bases between. This CDR3 has 14 amino acids. CDR1 MNHEY and CDR2 SMNVEV come from the germline V gene (reference sequence). This chain's CDR3 is CASRGNRELDGYTF. In DNA form, the CDR3 reads TGTGCCAGCAGGGGCAACAGGGAATTGGATGGCTACACCTTC.

This chain joins TRBV28 and TRBJ1-5; 7 positions match TRBD1. The junction had 12 bases not matched to a gene; V was cut back by 4 bases and J by 3 bases. Germline V gene lookup returns CDR1 MDHEN and CDR2 SYDVKM. This CDR3 spans 17 amino acids. The DNA for the CDR3 is TGTGCCAGCAGTTCCAGCAGGGGGTATAAAAACAATCAGCCCCAGCATTTT. Translation: CASSSSRGYKNNQPQHF.

The chain carries TRBV7-4 and TRBJ2-7; unclear D gene. This CDR3 has 16 residues. Germline V gene sequence: CDR1 SGHVT, CDR2 SQSDAQ. V gave up 7 bases and J gave up 0 bases, with 19 bases separating them. The CDR3 reads CASINRRLYSSYEQYF. CDR3 DNA: TGTGCCAGCATCAACCGCCGGTTATACAGCTCCTACGAGCAGTACTTC.

The rearrangement links TRBV27 to TRBJ1-3; D may be TRBD1 (6 bases). The ends were cut back, 2 bases at V and 4 bases at J, with 12 bases in the middle. This CDR3 region has 15 residues. CDR1 is MNHEY, CDR2 SMNVEV, per germline (reference sequence). Here the CDR3 DNA reads TGTGCCAGCAGTTTAGAGGGGGGACAAGGAAACACCATATATTTT. It encodes CASSLEGGQGNTIYF.

The V and J genes are TRBV15 and TRBJ2-1; 8 nucleotides line up with TRBD2. Looked up from germline, CDR1 is LNHNV and CDR2 is YYDKDF (reference sequence). The J segment lost 5 bases and the V segment lost 8 bases, leaving 5 bases of the junction unmatched. CDR3 length: 13 amino acids. The CDR3 protein is CATGLAGNNEQFF. DNA for the CDR3: TGTGCCACCGGGTTAGCGGGAAACAATGAGCAGTTCTTC.

Only one count was recorded for this clone. V is TRBV29-1 and J is TRBJ2-3, with D unresolved. CDR1 is SQVTM, CDR2 ANQGSEA, per germline. The CDR3 is 11 amino acids. V was shortened by 4 bases and J by 6 bases, with 8 bases between the two germline ends. The CDR3 coding sequence is TGCAGCGTTGGGAGATACGATACGCAGTATTTT. Its translation: CSVGRYDTQYF.

V usage is TRBV19 and J usage is TRBJ2-3; D tentatively reads TRBD1 or TRBD2 (5 bases each). V was clipped by 6 bases and J by 6 bases, with 13 bases between them. The CDR3 has 13 amino acids. The germline V gene encodes CDR1 LNHDA and CDR2 SQIVND (reference sequence). CDR3 coding DNA: TGTGCCAGTAGCCTGGGGGTGGCGGATACGCAGTATTTT. This translates into CASSLGVADTQYF.

The chain employs TRBV3-1 (or the pseudogene TRBV3-2) and TRBJ1-1; possible D gene TRBD1, 6 bases. CDR3 length equals 15 residues. The V gene lost 4 bases and the J gene lost 1 base, with 13 bases spanning the gap. Germline lookup yields CDR1 LGHDT and CDR2 YNNKEL (reference sequence). CDR3 sequence: CASSLTPGQNTEAFF. The CDR3 bases are TGTGCCAGCAGCCTTACCCCGGGACAGAACACTGAAGCTTTCTTT.

This clone has ten or more counts. The chain carries TRBV4-2 and TRBJ2-7; 9 nucleotides agree with TRBD2. The trim removed 0 bases at V and 1 base at J, leaving 4 bases unmatched. This CDR3 comprises 16 residues. Germline V lookup: CDR1 LGHNA, CDR2 YNFKEQ. For the CDR3, the DNA is TGTGCCAGCAGCCAAGATATAACTAGCGGGTCCTACGAGCAGTACTTC. Its translation is CASSQDITSGSYEQYF.

The chain carries TRBV30 and TRBJ1-3; D is unclear. The V gene lost 3 bases and the J gene lost 4 bases, with 7 bases spanning the gap. The length of the CDR3 is 12 residues. Germline V lookup: CDR1 GTSNPN, CDR2 SVGIG (reference sequence). The CDR3 is CAWSLEGNTIYF. In DNA, the CDR3 is TGTGCCTGGAGCCTTGAAGGAAACACCATATATTTT.

CDR3 nucleotide sequence: TGCAGTGCTAGTAAGGGAACACATGCAACTAATGAAAAACTGTTTTTT. It yields the protein CSASKGTHATNEKLFF. J is TRBJ1-4 and V is TRBV20-1, with D hard to call. Germline CDR1 DFQATT, CDR2 SNEGSKA (reference sequence). The CDR3 extends over 16 amino acids. V lost 3 bases to trimming and J lost 0 bases, with 14 bases between them.

The chain employs TRBV4-1 and TRBJ1-2; D is uncertain. The CDR3 is 13 amino acids. The germline V gene encodes CDR1 MGHRA and CDR2 YSYEKL. V lost 2 bases, J lost 5 bases, and 9 bases lay in between. The CDR3 DNA is TGCGCCAGCAGCCAAATGGGTCTTTATGGCTACACCTTC. It translates to CASSQMGLYGYTF.

The chain uses TRBV5-1 and TRBJ2-1, with D maybe TRBD2 (5 bases). The CDR3 has 15 amino acids. Trimming took off 4 bases at V and 5 bases at J, with 16 bases between the two ends. CDR1 and CDR2 (germline): SGHRS, YFSETQ. CDR3 sequence reads: CASSPPRMGDNEQFF. The CDR3 DNA is TGCGCCAGCAGCCCGCCGCGAATGGGAGACAATGAGCAGTTCTTC.

This chain links TRBV7-2 with TRBJ1-5, with 8 bases that match TRBD1. The CDR3 runs to 15 residues. The V and J ends lost 5 bases and 6 bases, in that order; junction bases with no gene match: 9. Germline loops: CDR1 SGHTA, CDR2 FQGNSA. In DNA form, the CDR3 reads TGTGCCAGCAGCCAAAGGACAGGGTCTGCTCAGCCCCAGCATTTT. It encodes CASSQRTGSAQPQHF.

In its sample, this clone was seen once. The CDR3 protein is CASSPNAVVGANYGYTF. In DNA, the CDR3 is TGTGCCAGCAGCCCCAACGCAGTCGTAGGGGCTAACTATGGCTACACCTTC. This chain uses TRBV7-3 with TRBJ1-2, with D possibly TRBD1 on 5 matching bases. V was cut by 5 bases and J by 0 bases, with 19 bases left in between. CDR1 and CDR2 from the germline V gene are SGHTA and FQGTGA. The CDR3 sequence is 17 residues long.

The chain employs TRBV4-2 and TRBJ2-1; D uncertain. Germline V gene sequence: CDR1 LGHNA, CDR2 YNFKEQ. The CDR3 sequence is 14 residues long. V gave up 6 bases and J gave up 1 base, with 10 bases separating them. The CDR3 coding sequence is TGTGCCAGCAGTCCAGCGAGGTCCTACAATGAGCAGTTCTTC. This translates into CASSPARSYNEQFF.